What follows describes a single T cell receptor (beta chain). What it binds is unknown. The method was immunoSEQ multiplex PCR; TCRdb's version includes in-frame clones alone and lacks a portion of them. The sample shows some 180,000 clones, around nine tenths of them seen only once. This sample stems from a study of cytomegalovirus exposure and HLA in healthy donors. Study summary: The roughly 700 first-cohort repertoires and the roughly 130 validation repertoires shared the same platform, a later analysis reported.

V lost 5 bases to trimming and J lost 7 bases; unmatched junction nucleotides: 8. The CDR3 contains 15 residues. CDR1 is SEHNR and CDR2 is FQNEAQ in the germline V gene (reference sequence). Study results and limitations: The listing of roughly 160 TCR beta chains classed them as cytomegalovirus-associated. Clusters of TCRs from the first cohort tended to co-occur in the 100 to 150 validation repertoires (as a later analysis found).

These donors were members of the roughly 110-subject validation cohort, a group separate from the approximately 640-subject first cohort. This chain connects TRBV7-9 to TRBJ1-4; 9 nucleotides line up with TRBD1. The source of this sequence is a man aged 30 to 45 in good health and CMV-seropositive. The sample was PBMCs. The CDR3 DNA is TGTGCCAGCAGCATGGGGGACAGGGAGTTTGAAAAACTGTTTTTT. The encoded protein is CASSMGDREFEKLFF.